The sequence of this T cell receptor beta chain was determined in a study of blood T cell repertoires in COVID-19. On the study more broadly: The study drew acute and convalescent COVID-19 samples from the United States, Italy and Spain. In each case, the material was cDNA or gDNA derived from T cells, B-cell-depleted T cells, or PBMCs.

In the authors' methods: Amplified reference gene primers provided the basis for estimating nucleated cell counts. Here immunoSEQ multiplex PCR was the method, and the copy in TCRdb shows in-frame clones only, minus some. Clone size and V and J calls were adopted from that table, with D and trimming inferred from the DNA. This sample has around 190,000 clones, with approximately 80% found just once. With 3 bases clipped from V and 6 bases from J, the junction kept 12 bases outside the gene matches. Germline CDR1 is LGHNT and CDR2 is FRNRAP. CDR3 length: 18 amino acids. The specimen sequenced was peripheral blood. This receptor was identified in a human donor in a cohort sampled during active COVID-19. The chain couples TRBV12-5 to TRBJ2-1, with 12 positions matching TRBD1. CDR3 nucleotide sequence: TGTGCTAGTGGTTTCCCAAAGCAAGGGGACAGGGGGCTCAATGAGCAGTTCTTC. Protein: CASGFPKQGDRGLNEQFF.